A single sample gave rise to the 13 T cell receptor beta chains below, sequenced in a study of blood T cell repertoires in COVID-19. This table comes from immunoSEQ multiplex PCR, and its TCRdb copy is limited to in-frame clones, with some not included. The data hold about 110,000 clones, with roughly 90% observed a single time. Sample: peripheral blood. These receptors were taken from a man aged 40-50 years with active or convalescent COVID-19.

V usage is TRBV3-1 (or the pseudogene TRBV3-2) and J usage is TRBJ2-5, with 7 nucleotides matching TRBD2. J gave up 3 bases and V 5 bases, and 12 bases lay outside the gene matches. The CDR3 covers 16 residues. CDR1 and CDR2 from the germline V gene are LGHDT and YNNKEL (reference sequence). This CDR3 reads CASSAASGGSEETQYF. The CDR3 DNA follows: TGTGCCAGCAGCGCCGCGTCGGGGGGATCAGAAGAGACCCAGTACTTC.

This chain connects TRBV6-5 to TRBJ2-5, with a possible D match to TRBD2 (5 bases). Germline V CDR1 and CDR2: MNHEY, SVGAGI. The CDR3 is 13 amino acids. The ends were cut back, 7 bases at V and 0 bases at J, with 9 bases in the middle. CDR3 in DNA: TGTGCCAGCACGCGGGCCTACCAAGAGACCCAGTACTTC. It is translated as CASTRAYQETQYF.

The CDR3 DNA reads TGCGCCAGCAGCCTCGGGACAGGCCAAGAGACCCAGTACTTC. Translating gives CASSLGTGQETQYF. The chain links TRBV4-3 to TRBJ2-5, with TRBD1 identical over 8 bases. Looked up from germline, CDR1 is LGHNA and CDR2 is YSLEER. This CDR3 is built from 14 residues. Germline trimming cut 4 bases from V and 1 base from J; bases unmatched to any gene: 2.

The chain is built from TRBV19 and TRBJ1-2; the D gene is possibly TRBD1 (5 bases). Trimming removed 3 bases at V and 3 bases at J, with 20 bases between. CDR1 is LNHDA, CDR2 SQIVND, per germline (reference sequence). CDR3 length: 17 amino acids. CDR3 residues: CASSIRGIDIGDYGYTF. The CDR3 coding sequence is TGTGCCAGTAGTATTAGGGGAATCGATATTGGGGACTATGGCTACACCTTC.

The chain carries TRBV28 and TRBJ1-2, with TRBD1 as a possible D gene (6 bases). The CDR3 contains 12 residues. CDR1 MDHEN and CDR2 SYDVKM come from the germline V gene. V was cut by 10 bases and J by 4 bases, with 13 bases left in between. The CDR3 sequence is CATQTGGYGYTF. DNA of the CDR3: TGTGCCACCCAGACAGGCGGCTATGGCTACACCTTC.

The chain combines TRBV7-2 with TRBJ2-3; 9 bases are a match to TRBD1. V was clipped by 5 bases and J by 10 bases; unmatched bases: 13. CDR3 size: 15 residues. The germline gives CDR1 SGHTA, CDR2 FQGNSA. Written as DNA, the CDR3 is TGTGCCAGCAGCACCCCGGGACAGGGCTCCCGATCGCAGTATTTT. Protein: CASSTPGQGSRSQYF.

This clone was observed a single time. Here the CDR3 reads CASSLVAGGPQNEQFF. In nucleotides, the CDR3 is TGCGCCAGCAGCTTGGTTGCGGGAGGGCCACAAAATGAGCAGTTCTTC. The rearrangement uses TRBV5-1 and TRBJ2-1, with 9 bases that match TRBD2. Germline V gene sequence: CDR1 SGHRS, CDR2 YFSETQ. This CDR3 comprises 16 residues. J was trimmed by 7 bases and V by 0 bases; bases with no gene match: 8.

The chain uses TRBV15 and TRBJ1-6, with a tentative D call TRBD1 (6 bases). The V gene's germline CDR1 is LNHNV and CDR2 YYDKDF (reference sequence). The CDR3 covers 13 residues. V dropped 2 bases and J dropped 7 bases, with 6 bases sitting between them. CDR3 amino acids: CATSRQGNSPLHF. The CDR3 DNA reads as TGTGCCACCAGCAGACAGGGGAATTCACCCCTCCACTTT.

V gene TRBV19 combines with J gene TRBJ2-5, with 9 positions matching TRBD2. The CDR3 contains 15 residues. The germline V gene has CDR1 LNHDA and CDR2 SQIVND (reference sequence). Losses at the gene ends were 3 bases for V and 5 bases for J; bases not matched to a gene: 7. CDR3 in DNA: TGTGCCAGTAGTATGGGAGCGGGAGGCAGGGAGACCCAGTACTTC. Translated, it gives CASSMGAGGRETQYF.

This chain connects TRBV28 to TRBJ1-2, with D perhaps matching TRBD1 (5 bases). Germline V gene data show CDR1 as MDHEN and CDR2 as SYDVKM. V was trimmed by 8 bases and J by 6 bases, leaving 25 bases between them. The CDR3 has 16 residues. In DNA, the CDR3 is TGTGCCAGCGGATTCCCCCCTGGGGGGGAGGCAGATGGCTACACCTTC. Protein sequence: CASGFPPGGEADGYTF.

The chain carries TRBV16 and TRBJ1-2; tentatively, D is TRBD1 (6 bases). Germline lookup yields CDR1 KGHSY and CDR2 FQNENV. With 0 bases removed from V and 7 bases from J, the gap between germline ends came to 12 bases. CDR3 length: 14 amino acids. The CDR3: CASSQSQGRGGYTF. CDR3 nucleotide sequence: TGTGCCAGCAGCCAATCGCAGGGGAGAGGTGGCTACACCTTC.

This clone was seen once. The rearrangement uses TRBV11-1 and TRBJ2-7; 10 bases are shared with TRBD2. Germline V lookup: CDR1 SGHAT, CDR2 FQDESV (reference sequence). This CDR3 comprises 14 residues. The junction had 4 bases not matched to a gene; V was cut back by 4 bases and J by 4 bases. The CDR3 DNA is TGTGCCAGCAGCTCGCAGCGGGAGGGGTACGAGCAGTACTTC. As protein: CASSSQREGYEQYF.

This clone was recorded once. The CDR3 protein is CASSPRRAGTGFPGELFF. For the CDR3, the DNA is TGTGCCAGCTCACCGAGACGCGCCGGGACAGGGTTCCCCGGGGAGCTGTTTTTT. The chain carries TRBV18 and TRBJ2-2; 9 nucleotides line up with TRBD1. CDR1 and CDR2 from the germline V gene are KGHSH and LQKENI. CDR3 length: 18 residues. With V trimmed by 3 bases and J by 6 bases, 14 bases remained unmatched.